Listed below are T cell receptor beta chains from one sample, sequenced in a study of early T cells in non-severe SARS-CoV-2 infection. One entry per CDR3 protein results from TCRdb running MiXCR on the 5' RACE reads. The sample lists tens of thousands of distinct CDR3 sequences; 7% to 10% were seen once. The sample was whole blood. The receptors come from an adult who was a healthcare worker with PCR-confirmed SARS-CoV-2 infection or an uninfected control (not recorded which). Both conserved end residues are part of each CDR3. The D gene is left open where the match is weak. Rows give clone size only sometimes, using once, few, many, or a class for an expanded clone.

D	V	J	size	CDR3	DNA
TRBD2	TRBV4-1	TRBJ2-7	few	CASSQDPRLAFYEQYF	TGCGCCAGCAGCCAAGACCCGAGACTAGCCTTCTACGAGCAGTACTTC
.	TRBV6-6	TRBJ1-6	.	CASSFDTSLHF	TGTGCCAGCAGTTTCGACACGTCCCTCCACTTT
.	TRBV3-1	TRBJ2-7	.	CASSGKWGSYEQYF	TGTGCCAGCAGCGGCAAGTGGGGCTCCTACGAGCAGTACTTC
.	TRBV20-1	TRBJ1-6	few	CSAALGGVNSPLHF	TGCAGTGCCGCTCTGGGAGGGGTCAATTCACCCCTCCACTTT
.	TRBV19	TRBJ1-4	many	CASSIGIDRGGKLFF	TGTGCCAGTAGTATTGGAATCGACCGAGGCGGAAAACTGTTTTTT
TRBD1	TRBV20-1	TRBJ2-1	.	CSAKTGGPYNEQFF	TGCAGTGCTAAGACAGGGGGGCCCTACAATGAGCAGTTCTTC
TRBD1	TRBV24-1	TRBJ1-2	many	CATSSGTGDTYGYTF	TGTGCCACCTCTAGCGGGACAGGGGATACCTATGGCTACACCTTC
.	TRBV5-1	TRBJ1-2	many	CASSPDSSYGYTF	TGCGCCAGCAGCCCGGACAGCAGCTATGGCTACACCTTC
TRBD1	TRBV10-3	TRBJ2-7	.	CAISAGQGYEQYF	TGTGCCATCAGCGCAGGACAGGGGTACGAGCAGTACTTC
TRBD1	TRBV13	TRBJ2-2	.	CASSLGQGASGELFF	TGTGCCAGCAGCTTAGGGCAGGGGGCATCCGGGGAGCTGTTTTTT
.	TRBV6-6	TRBJ1-6	.	CASSYSIGRNSPLHF	TGTGCCAGCAGTTACTCAATCGGGAGGAATTCACCCCTCCACTTT
.	TRBV15	TRBJ1-1	many	CATSSRYGVSISDTEAFF	TGTGCCACCAGCAGCCGTTACGGGGTTTCGATTTCGGACACTGAAGCTTTCTTT
.	TRBV19	TRBJ1-5	few	CASTTRDGLNQPQHF	TGTGCCAGTACCACACGGGACGGCCTTAATCAGCCCCAGCATTTT
TRBD2	TRBV6-2/TRBV6-3	TRBJ2-5	.	CASSYPHRTSTSQETQYF	TGTGCCAGCAGTTACCCGCATAGGACTAGCACGTCCCAAGAGACCCAGTACTTC
TRBD1	TRBV12-3/TRBV12-4	TRBJ2-5	many	CASRGMQETQYF	TGCGCCAGCAGGGGGATGCAAGAGACCCAGTACTTC
.	TRBV7-9	TRBJ2-7	few	CASSGVGAYEQYF	TGTGCCAGCAGCGGGGTGGGAGCCTACGAGCAGTACTTC
TRBD1	TRBV6-5	TRBJ1-6	few	CASRLLRDRGSPLHF	TGTGCCAGCAGACTCCTCCGGGACAGGGGGTCACCCCTCCACTTT
.	TRBV5-1	TRBJ2-1	few	CASSLEVSKNEQFF	TGCGCCAGCAGCTTGGAGGTTAGCAAGAATGAGCAGTTCTTC
TRBD1	TRBV5-1	TRBJ1-5	few	CARPGQPSPQHF	TGCGCCAGACCGGGACAGCCCAGCCCCCAGCATTTT
.	TRBV2	TRBJ2-2	once	CASLILVGTGELFF	TGTGCCAGCCTTATCTTGGTGGGCACCGGGGAGCTGTTTTTT
.	TRBV6-1	TRBJ1-1	many	CASSEAFTGLNTEAFF	TGTGCCAGCAGTGAAGCCTTTACAGGACTGAACACTGAAGCTTTCTTT
.	TRBV20-1	TRBJ1-2	many	CSARDRGAGSQANYGYTF	TGCAGTGCTAGAGATCGCGGGGCCGGATCCCAAGCTAACTATGGCTACACCTTC
.	TRBV3-1	TRBJ1-2	few	CASSGSAANGYTF	TGTGCCAGCAGCGGTTCGGCCGCGAATGGCTACACCTTC
.	TRBV7-9	TRBJ2-3	many	CASSQGDTDTQYF	TGTGCCAGCAGTCAGGGAGACACAGATACGCAGTATTTT
.	TRBV6-1	TRBJ1-2	.	CASSPTGPYGYTF	TGTGCCAGCAGCCCGACAGGACCCTATGGCTACACCTTC
.	TRBV12-5	TRBJ1-3	few	CASDPAGGNTIYF	TGTGCTAGTGACCCTGCCGGGGGAAACACCATATATTTT
TRBD2	TRBV12-3/TRBV12-4	TRBJ2-3	few	CASSKSGGVADTQYF	TGTGCCAGCAGTAAAAGCGGGGGGGTAGCAGATACGCAGTATTTT